Listed below are T cell receptor beta chains from one sample, sequenced in a study of OX40 agonist ivuxolimab in advanced cancers. Some clones are missing from TCRdb's copy, which holds only in-frame ones; the method was immunoSEQ multiplex PCR. The sample has 61,000 or so clones, roughly nine tenths seen once. The source material was CD4+ or CD8+ T cells sorted from blood, sampled in a trial of the OX40 agonist ivuxolimab. These receptors were taken from an adult with an advanced solid tumor such as melanoma, head and neck, liver or kidney cancer. CDR3s include the opening cysteine and the closing phenylalanine or tryptophan. A D gene is named only where the DNA matches it firmly. Size tells how often a clone was seen (once, few, many) or the class of an expanded clone, and some rows leave it out.

TRBV14	.	TRBJ2-2	.	CASSHLLNTGELFF	TGTGCCAGCAGCCACCTCTTGAACACCGGGGAGCTGTTTTTT
TRBV7-8	.	TRBJ2-7	.	CASSSQSVNYEQYF	TGTGCCAGCAGCTCCCAATCCGTTAACTACGAGCAGTACTTC
TRBV11-2	.	TRBJ2-7	.	CASSLVVTASYEQYF	TGTGCCAGCAGCTTAGTCGTGACAGCTTCCTACGAGCAGTACTTC
TRBV19	.	TRBJ2-3	.	CASRTAPSTDTQYF	TGTGCCAGTAGGACAGCTCCTAGCACAGATACGCAGTATTTT
TRBV7-9	once	TRBJ1-4	TRBD1	CASSLLGTAGNEKLFF	TGTGCCAGCAGCTTATTGGGGACAGCCGGTAATGAAAAACTGTTTTTT
TRBV6-1	.	TRBJ2-7	TRBD1	CASRTGDRGYEQYF	TGTGCCAGCAGGACCGGGGACAGGGGCTACGAGCAGTACTTC
TRBV7-2	.	TRBJ2-3	TRBD2	CASSLAAAGGTDTQYF	TGTGCCAGCAGCTTAGCGGCCGCGGGGGGCACAGATACGCAGTATTTT
TRBV7-3	.	TRBJ2-5	TRBD1	CASRGQPKETQYF	TGTGCCAGCAGGGGACAGCCGAAGGAGACCCAGTACTTC
TRBV5-1	few	TRBJ2-1	TRBD2	CASSPLAGGPYNEQFF	TGCGCCAGCAGCCCTTTAGCGGGGGGGCCCTACAATGAGCAGTTCTTC
TRBV14	.	TRBJ1-6	.	CASSQGTYSPLHF	TGTGCCAGCAGCCAAGGGACCTATTCACCCCTCCACTTT
TRBV28	.	TRBJ1-3	.	CASSLLRIAAGNTIYF	TGTGCCAGCAGTTTATTACGGATCGCCGCTGGAAACACCATATATTTT
TRBV6-6	.	TRBJ2-5	TRBD2	CASSGAGVQETQYF	TGTGCCAGCAGCGGGGCGGGGGTTCAAGAGACCCAGTACTTC
TRBV5-4	.	TRBJ1-2	TRBD1	CASSWDRGNYGYTF	TGTGCCAGCAGCTGGGACAGGGGTAACTATGGCTACACCTTC
TRBV5-1	.	TRBJ1-2	.	CASSASGSSPEGYTF	TGCGCCAGCAGCGCCAGTGGGTCATCCCCCGAGGGCTACACCTTC
TRBV27	.	TRBJ2-5	.	CASSSQGRSGETQYF	TGTGCCAGCAGTTCACAGGGTAGGTCAGGAGAGACCCAGTACTTC
TRBV19	.	TRBJ2-7	.	CASSPRGADYEQYF	TGTGCCAGTAGTCCCCGGGGGGCGGACTACGAGCAGTACTTC
TRBV6-5	once	TRBJ1-2	.	CASSYEGGDGYTF	TGTGCCAGCAGTTACGAGGGTGGGGATGGCTACACCTTC
TRBV5-8	.	TRBJ1-6	TRBD1	CASGSGQPLSSPLHF	TGTGCCAGCGGTTCGGGACAGCCCCTCAGTTCACCCCTCCACTTT
TRBV5-6	.	TRBJ2-7	.	CASSLLVGSYEQYF	TGTGCCAGCAGCTTGTTGGTCGGCTCCTACGAGCAGTACTTC
TRBV7-2	.	TRBJ1-5	.	CASSKGEYHSNQPQHF	TGTGCCAGCAGTAAAGGGGAGTATCATAGCAATCAGCCCCAGCATTTT
TRBV6-1	.	TRBJ1-1	.	CASSEVGSTEAFF	TGTGCCAGCAGTGAAGTAGGGAGCACTGAAGCTTTCTTT
TRBV5-8	.	TRBJ1-1	.	CASSPYTWGANTEAFF	TGTGCCAGCAGCCCTTATACTTGGGGAGCGAACACTGAAGCTTTCTTT
TRBV5-4	.	TRBJ1-1	TRBD1	CASSFPTGAANTEAFF	TGTGCCAGCAGCTTCCCGACAGGGGCGGCGAACACTGAAGCTTTCTTT
TRBV5-1	once	TRBJ2-2	TRBD1	CASSWGTAYTGELFF	TGCGCCAGCAGCTGGGGGACAGCATACACCGGGGAGCTGTTTTTT
TRBV6-1	.	TRBJ1-2	TRBD1	CASSPWGTGDGYTF	TGTGCCAGCAGTCCGTGGGGGACAGGGGATGGCTACACCTTC
TRBV7-6	.	TRBJ1-6	.	CASSSEGSTLHF	TGTGCCAGCAGCTCAGAAGGGAGCACCCTCCACTTT
TRBV7-9	.	TRBJ1-4	.	CASSLGGTNEKLFF	TGTGCCAGCAGCTTAGGGGGAACTAATGAAAAACTGTTTTTT